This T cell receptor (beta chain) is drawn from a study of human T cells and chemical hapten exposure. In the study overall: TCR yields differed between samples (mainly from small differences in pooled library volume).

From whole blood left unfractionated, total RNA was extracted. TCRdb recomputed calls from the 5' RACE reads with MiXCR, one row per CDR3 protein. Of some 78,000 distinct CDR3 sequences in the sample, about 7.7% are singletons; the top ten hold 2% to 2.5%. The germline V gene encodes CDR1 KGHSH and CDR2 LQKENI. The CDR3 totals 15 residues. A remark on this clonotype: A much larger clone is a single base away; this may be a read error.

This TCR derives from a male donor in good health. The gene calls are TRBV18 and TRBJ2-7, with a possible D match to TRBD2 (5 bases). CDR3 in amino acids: CASSPEAQSSYEQNF. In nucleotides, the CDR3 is TGTGCCAGCTCACCGGAGGCACAAAGTAGCTACGAGCAGAACTTC.